This T cell receptor beta chain was recovered during a study of blood T cell repertoires in COVID-19. Whole-study context: Spain, Italy and the United States supplied samples that represented acute and convalescent COVID-19.

The V gene end was trimmed by 5 bases and the J gene end by 5 bases; junction bases not matched to a gene: 8. CDR1 and CDR2 from the germline V gene are SGHKS and YYEKEE (reference sequence). This CDR3 spans 14 amino acids. Produced via immunoSEQ multiplex PCR; TCRdb's table is partial and in-frame only. The data show about 290,000 clones, about 82% seen once. This TCR was sampled from a woman between 50 and 59 years old with active or convalescent COVID-19. V gene TRBV5-5 combines with J gene TRBJ2-5; 8 nucleotides line up with TRBD2. Sample: peripheral blood. CDR3 residues: CASSTGGIWETQYF. In nucleotides, the CDR3 is TGTGCCAGCAGTACGGGAGGGATATGGGAGACCCAGTACTTC.